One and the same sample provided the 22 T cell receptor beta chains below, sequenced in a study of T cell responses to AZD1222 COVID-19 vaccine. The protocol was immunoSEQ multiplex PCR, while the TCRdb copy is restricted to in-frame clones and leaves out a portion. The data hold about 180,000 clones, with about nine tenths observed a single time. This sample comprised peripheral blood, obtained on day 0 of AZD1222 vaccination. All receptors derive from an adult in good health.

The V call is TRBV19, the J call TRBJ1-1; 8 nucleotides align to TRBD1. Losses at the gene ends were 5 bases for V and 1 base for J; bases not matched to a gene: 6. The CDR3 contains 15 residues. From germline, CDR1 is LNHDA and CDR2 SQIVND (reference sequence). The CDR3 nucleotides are TGTGCCAGTAGTCCCGCAACAGGGGGGAACACTGAAGCTTTCTTT. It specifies CASSPATGGNTEAFF.

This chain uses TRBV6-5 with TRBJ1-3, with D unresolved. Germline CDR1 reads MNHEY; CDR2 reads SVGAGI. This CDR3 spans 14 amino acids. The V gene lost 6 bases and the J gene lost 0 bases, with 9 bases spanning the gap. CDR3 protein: CASRSASSGNTIYF. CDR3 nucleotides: TGTGCCAGCAGATCAGCCAGCTCTGGAAACACCATATATTTT.

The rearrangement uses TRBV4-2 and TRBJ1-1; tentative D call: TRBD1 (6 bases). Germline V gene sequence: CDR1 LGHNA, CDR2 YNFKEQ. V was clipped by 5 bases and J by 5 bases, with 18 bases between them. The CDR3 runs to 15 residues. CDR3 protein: CASSADSYGKTEAFF. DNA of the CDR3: TGTGCCAGCAGCGCGGACAGTTATGGCAAAACTGAAGCTTTCTTT.

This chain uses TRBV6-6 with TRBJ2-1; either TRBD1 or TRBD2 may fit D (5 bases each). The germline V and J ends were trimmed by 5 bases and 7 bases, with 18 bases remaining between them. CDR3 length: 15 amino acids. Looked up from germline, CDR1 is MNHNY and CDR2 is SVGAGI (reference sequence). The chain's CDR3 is CASSPARTGANEQFF. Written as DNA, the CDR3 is TGTGCCAGCAGTCCAGCTCGGACTGGGGCAAATGAGCAGTTCTTC.

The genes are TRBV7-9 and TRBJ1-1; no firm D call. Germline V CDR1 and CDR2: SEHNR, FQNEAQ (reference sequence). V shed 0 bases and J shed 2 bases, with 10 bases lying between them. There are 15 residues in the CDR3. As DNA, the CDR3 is TGTGCCAGCAGCTTAGCGTATCAGGATAACACTGAAGCTTTCTTT. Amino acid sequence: CASSLAYQDNTEAFF.

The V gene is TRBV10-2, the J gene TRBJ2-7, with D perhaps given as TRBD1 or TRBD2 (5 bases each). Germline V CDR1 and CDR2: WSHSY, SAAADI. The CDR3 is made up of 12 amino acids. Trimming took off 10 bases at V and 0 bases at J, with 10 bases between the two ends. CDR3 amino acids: CATRDPSYEQYF. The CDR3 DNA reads TGCGCCACCCGGGACCCCTCCTACGAGCAGTACTTC.

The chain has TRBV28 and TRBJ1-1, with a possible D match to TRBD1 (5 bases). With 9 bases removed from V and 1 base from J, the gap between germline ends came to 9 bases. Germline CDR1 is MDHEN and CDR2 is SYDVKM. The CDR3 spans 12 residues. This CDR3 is CASQGPNTEAFF. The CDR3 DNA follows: TGTGCCAGTCAGGGACCGAACACTGAAGCTTTCTTT.

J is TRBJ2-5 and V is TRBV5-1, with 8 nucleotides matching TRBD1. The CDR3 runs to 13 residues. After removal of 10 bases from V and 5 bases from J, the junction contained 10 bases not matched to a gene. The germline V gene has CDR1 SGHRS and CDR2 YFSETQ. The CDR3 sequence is CAGSQGAGETQYF. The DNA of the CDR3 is TGCGCCGGTAGCCAGGGGGCAGGGGAGACCCAGTACTTC. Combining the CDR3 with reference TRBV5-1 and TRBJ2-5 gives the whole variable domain KAGVTQTPRYLIKTRGQQVTLSCSPISGHRSVSWYQQTPGQGLQFLFEYFSETQRNKGNFPGRFSGRQFSNSRSEMNVSTLELGDSALYLCAGSQGAGETQYFGPGTRLLVL.

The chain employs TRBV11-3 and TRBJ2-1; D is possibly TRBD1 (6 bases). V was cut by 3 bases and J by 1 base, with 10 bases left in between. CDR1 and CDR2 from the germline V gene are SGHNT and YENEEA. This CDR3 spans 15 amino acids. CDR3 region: CASSFRDKSYNEQFF. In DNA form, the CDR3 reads TGTGCCAGCAGCTTCCGGGACAAGTCCTACAATGAGCAGTTCTTC. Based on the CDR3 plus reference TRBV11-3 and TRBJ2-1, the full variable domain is EAGVVQSPRYKIIEKKQPVAFWCNPISGHNTLYWYLQNLGQGPELLIRYENEEAVDDSQLPKDRFSAERLKGVDSTLKIQPAELGDSAVYLCASSFRDKSYNEQFFGPGTRLTVL.

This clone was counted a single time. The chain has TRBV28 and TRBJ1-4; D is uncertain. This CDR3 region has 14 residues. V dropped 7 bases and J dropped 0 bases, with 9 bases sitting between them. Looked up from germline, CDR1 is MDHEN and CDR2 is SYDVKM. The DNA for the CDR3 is TGTGCCAGCACCATATATGCAACTAATGAAAAACTGTTTTTT. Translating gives CASTIYATNEKLFF.

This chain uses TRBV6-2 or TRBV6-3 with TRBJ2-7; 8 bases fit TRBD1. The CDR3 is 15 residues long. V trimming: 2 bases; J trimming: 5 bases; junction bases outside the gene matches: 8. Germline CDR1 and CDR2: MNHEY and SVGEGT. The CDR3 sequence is CASSYSDSGGNEQYF. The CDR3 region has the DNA TGTGCCAGCAGTTACAGCGACTCAGGGGGCAACGAGCAGTACTTC.

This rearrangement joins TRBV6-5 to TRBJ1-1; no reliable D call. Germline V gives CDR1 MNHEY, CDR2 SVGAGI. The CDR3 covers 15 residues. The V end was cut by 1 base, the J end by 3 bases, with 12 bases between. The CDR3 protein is CASSYFGVKDTEAFF. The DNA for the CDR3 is TGTGCCAGCAGTTACTTCGGGGTTAAGGACACTGAAGCTTTCTTT.

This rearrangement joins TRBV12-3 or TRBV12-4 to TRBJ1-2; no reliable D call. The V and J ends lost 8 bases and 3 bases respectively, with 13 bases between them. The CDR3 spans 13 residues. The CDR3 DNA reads TGTGCCAGCGGCTCATTACAGTACTATGGCTACACCTTC. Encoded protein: CASGSLQYYGYTF.

CDR3 region: CASSLRGQGYTGELFF. DNA of the CDR3: TGTGCCAGCAGCCTCAGGGGGCAGGGGTACACCGGGGAGCTGTTTTTT. The gene calls are TRBV3-1 (or the pseudogene TRBV3-2) and TRBJ2-2, with TRBD1 identical over 8 bases. V gave up 4 bases and J gave up 3 bases; unmatched junction bases: 7. In germline, CDR1 is LGHDT, CDR2 YNNKEL (reference sequence). This CDR3 is built from 16 residues.

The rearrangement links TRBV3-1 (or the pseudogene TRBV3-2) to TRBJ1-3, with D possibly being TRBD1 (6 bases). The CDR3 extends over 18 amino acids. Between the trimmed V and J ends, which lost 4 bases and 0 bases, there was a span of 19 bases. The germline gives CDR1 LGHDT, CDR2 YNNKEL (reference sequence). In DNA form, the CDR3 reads TGTGCCAGCAGCCCCCTATTTGGGGGCTCGCACTCTGGAAACACCATATATTTT. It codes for CASSPLFGGSHSGNTIYF.

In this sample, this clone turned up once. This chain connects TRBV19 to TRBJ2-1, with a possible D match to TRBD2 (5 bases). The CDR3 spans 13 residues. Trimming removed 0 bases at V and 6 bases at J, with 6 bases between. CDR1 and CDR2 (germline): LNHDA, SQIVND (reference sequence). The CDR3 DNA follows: TGTGCCAGTAGTATAGATCGGGGCAATGAGCAGTTCTTC. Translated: CASSIDRGNEQFF.

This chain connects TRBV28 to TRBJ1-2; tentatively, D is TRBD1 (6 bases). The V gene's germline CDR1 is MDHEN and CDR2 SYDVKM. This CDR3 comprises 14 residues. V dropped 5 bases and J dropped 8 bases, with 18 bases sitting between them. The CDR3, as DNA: TGTGCCAGCAGTCTACCTAAAGGGGGGAGGGGCTACACCTTC. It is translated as CASSLPKGGRGYTF.

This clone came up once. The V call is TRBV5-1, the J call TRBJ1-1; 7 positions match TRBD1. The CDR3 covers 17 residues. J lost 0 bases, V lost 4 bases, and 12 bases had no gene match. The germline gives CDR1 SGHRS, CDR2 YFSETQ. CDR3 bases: TGCGCCAGCAGCCGTACTAACCCGGGACAGTTGAACACTGAAGCTTTCTTT. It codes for CASSRTNPGQLNTEAFF.

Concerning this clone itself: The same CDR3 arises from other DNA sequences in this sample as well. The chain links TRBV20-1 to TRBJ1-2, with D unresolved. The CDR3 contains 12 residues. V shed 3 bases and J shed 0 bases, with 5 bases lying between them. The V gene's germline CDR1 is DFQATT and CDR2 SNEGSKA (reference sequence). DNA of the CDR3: TGCAGTGCTAGTACAGCTAACTATGGCTACACCTTC. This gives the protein CSASTANYGYTF.

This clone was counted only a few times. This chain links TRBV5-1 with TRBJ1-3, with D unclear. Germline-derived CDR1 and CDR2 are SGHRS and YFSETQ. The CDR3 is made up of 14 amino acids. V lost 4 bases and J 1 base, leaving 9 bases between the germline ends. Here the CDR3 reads CASSATGSGNTIYF. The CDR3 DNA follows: TGCGCCAGCAGCGCGACGGGGTCTGGAAACACCATATATTTT.

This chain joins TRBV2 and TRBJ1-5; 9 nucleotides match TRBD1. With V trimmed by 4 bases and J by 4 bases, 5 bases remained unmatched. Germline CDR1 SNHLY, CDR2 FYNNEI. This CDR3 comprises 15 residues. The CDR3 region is CASSVTGGTNQPQHF. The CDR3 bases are TGTGCCAGCAGTGTCACAGGGGGCACAAATCAGCCCCAGCATTTT. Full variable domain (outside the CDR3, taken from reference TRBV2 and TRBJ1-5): EPEVTQTPSHQVTQMGQEVILRCVPISNHLYFYWYRQILGQKVEFLVSFYNNEISEKSEIFDDQFSVERPDGSNFTLKIRSTKLEDSAMYFCASSVTGGTNQPQHFGDGTRLSIL.

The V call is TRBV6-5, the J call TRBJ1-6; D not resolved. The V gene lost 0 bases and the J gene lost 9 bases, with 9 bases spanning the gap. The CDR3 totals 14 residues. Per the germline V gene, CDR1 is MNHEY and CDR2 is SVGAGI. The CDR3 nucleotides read TGTGCCAGCAGTTACTCTCGCGAGGGTTCACCCCTCCACTTT. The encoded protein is CASSYSREGSPLHF.